This TCR beta chain was sequenced in a study of T cells in localized non-small cell lung cancer. This CDR3 contains 13 residues. The germline gives CDR1 SQVTM, CDR2 ANQGSEA. The V and J ends lost 3 bases and 5 bases respectively, with 12 bases between them. Libraries were prepared by immunoSEQ multiplex PCR; TCRdb keeps only in-frame clonotypes and omits some of them. In the table there are under 65,000 clones, 85% to 90% of which are singletons. Points on this clone: The target antigen is unknown.

Study outcomes and limitations: In adjacent lung appeared a median roughly 56 of the top 100 tumor clones. The study found T cell clonality highest in uninvolved adjacent lung, above tumor.

Source: peripheral blood, taken before any cancer treatment. This receptor was taken from a man aged 35-75 years with stage I squamous cell lung carcinoma. The V call is TRBV29-1, the J call TRBJ2-3; D is unresolved. Written as DNA, the CDR3 is TGCAGCGTTGATATGCTAGGGATAGATACGCAGTATTTT. Its translation is CSVDMLGIDTQYF.